One sample yielded the 7 T cell receptor beta chains listed below, sequenced in a study of T cell responses to AZD1222 COVID-19 vaccine. Profiled with immunoSEQ multiplex PCR; TCRdb holds only in-frame clones, not every one. The table lists some 96,000 clones, about 87% of them singletons, with approximately 16% in the top ten. Sequencing used peripheral blood, obtained on day 0 of AZD1222 vaccination. The receptors were sampled from an adult in good health.

The rearrangement links TRBV18 to TRBJ1-3; no clear D gene. V lost 4 bases and J lost 1, with 5 bases in between. Germline CDR1 KGHSH, CDR2 LQKENI. The CDR3 extends over 13 amino acids. In nucleotides, the CDR3 is TGTGCCAGCTCACAAGGGTCTGGAAACACCATATATTTT. It specifies CASSQGSGNTIYF.

This chain links TRBV30 with TRBJ1-1, with D maybe TRBD1 (5 bases). Trimming took 6 bases from V and 1 from J, leaving 12 bases between them. Germline lookup yields CDR1 GTSNPN and CDR2 SVGIG (reference sequence). The CDR3 spans 13 residues. CDR3 protein: CACSLTANTEAFF. The CDR3, as DNA: TGTGCCTGCAGCCTGACAGCGAACACTGAAGCTTTCTTT.

The rearrangement uses TRBV7-6 and TRBJ1-2, with 12 bases identical to TRBD1. The germline gives CDR1 SGHVS, CDR2 FNYEAQ. V lost 5 bases, J lost 6 bases, and 4 bases stayed unmatched. The CDR3 has 14 residues. CDR3 DNA sequence: TGTGCCAGCAGCCAAGGGACAGGGGGCAATGGCTACACCTTC. It encodes CASSQGTGGNGYTF.

The rearrangement links TRBV6-5 to TRBJ1-5; no firm D call. V lost 7 bases and J 2 bases, leaving 9 bases between the germline ends. Per the germline V gene, CDR1 is MNHEY and CDR2 is SVGAGI. The CDR3 consists of 13 residues. CDR3 loop: CASMGTGNQPQHF. CDR3 DNA sequence: TGTGCCAGCATGGGTACAGGCAATCAGCCCCAGCATTTT.

This clone turned up a few times. The rearrangement joins TRBV3-1 (or the pseudogene TRBV3-2) to TRBJ1-3; D call uncertain. This CDR3 is 13 amino acids long. V lost 3 bases to trimming and J lost 4 bases, with 7 bases between them. Germline values: CDR1 LGHDT, CDR2 YNNKEL (reference sequence). The CDR3 loop reads CASSQGRGNTIYF. CDR3 coding DNA: TGTGCCAGCAGCCAGGGAAGGGGAAACACCATATATTTT.

V and J are TRBV9 and TRBJ1-4; D uncertain. Deletions cut 4 bases from V and 8 bases from J, with 21 bases between. The CDR3 totals 16 residues. Germline CDR1 is SGDLS and CDR2 is YYNGEE. The CDR3 DNA sequence: TGTGCCAGCAGCTCAGCGGTCCCAGGACGGGAGGAAAAACTGTTTTTT. The encoded protein is CASSSAVPGREEKLFF.

In the case of this clone: Additional DNA sequences in this sample encode the identical CDR3. The rearrangement joins TRBV11-2 to TRBJ1-2; D not resolved. CDR1 and CDR2 from the germline V gene are SGHAT and FQNNGV. This CDR3 spans 13 amino acids. Trimming removed 1 base at V and 2 bases at J, with 5 bases between. The DNA of the CDR3 is TGTGCCAGCAGCTTAGGTCTCAACTATGGCTACACCTTC. This sequence encodes CASSLGLNYGYTF.